Included here is one T cell receptor (beta chain) sequence, with context. Time point reported: patch test 1, 2 weeks after DPC sensitization. Treatment of the sample: therapeutic diphenylcyclopropenone sensitization with weekly scalp DPC. The sample belongs to a study of human T cells and chemical hapten exposure. Study overall: On approximately 2 cm by approximately 2 cm of upper inner arm skin, sensitization was performed with 2% DPC.

TCRdb reprocessed the RACE reads via MiXCR and lists one record per CDR3 protein. The data show about 99,000 distinct CDR3 sequences, under 15% seen once. Per germline, CDR1 MGHRA and CDR2 YSYEKL. This CDR3 is built from 14 residues. Germline trimming cut 1 base from V and 10 bases from J; bases unmatched to any gene: 6. This sample comprised whole blood, obtained in connection with sensitization to the hapten diphenylcyclopropenone (DPC). The receptor was isolated from a middle-aged woman with alopecia areata. Some clones in this sample may be carry-over from other donors' samples. The rearrangement links TRBV4-1 to TRBJ2-1; 8 bases are a match to TRBD2. CDR3 nucleotide sequence: TGCGCCAGCAGCCAAGTATCTAGCGGGCAGGAGCAGTTCTTC. It codes for CASSQVSSGQEQFF.